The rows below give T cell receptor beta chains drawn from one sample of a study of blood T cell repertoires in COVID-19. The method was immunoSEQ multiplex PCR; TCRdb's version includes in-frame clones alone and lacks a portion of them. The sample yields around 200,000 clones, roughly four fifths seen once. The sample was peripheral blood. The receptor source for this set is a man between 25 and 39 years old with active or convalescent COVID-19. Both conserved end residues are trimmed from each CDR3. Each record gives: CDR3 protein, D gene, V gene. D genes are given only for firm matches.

CDR3: ASSAEGTSGPLEQY
D: TRBD2
V: TRBV13

CDR3: ASSVRPSGNSPLH
D: .
V: TRBV9

CDR3: ASSLSVGANTGELF
D: .
V: TRBV7-6

CDR3: ASSLKGAGNTEAF
D: TRBD1
V: TRBV27

CDR3: AISEQGSPSIYGYT
D: .
V: TRBV10-3

CDR3: ASSGERAGDGYT
D: .
V: TRBV5-1

CDR3: ASSSDRDRGHEQF
D: TRBD1
V: TRBV7-9

CDR3: ASSSRTGPTEAF
D: TRBD1
V: TRBV7-9

CDR3: ASKLLDEQY
D: .
V: TRBV5-1

CDR3: ASRIAGYGTGELF
D: .
V: TRBV27

CDR3: ATSDSLLFGQGAEETQY
D: TRBD1
V: TRBV24-1

CDR3: SARGRDRGSNEQF
D: TRBD1
V: TRBV29-1

CDR3: ASSAGVYSDEKLF
D: .
V: TRBV25-1

CDR3: ASSPGLGGMDTEAF
D: .
V: TRBV6-2/TRBV6-3

CDR3: ASSRDSQGGYT
D: .
V: TRBV11-2

CDR3: ASSQGIDTQY
D: .
V: TRBV4-3

CDR3: ASSPLVIRGYGYT
D: .
V: TRBV7-8

CDR3: ASSGTNSGNTIY
D: .
V: TRBV5-6

CDR3: ASSLNGLAGGQF
D: TRBD2
V: TRBV13

CDR3: ASRQGASDGYT
D: TRBD1
V: TRBV2

CDR3: ASRNSGSGSYNEQF
D: TRBD2
V: TRBV19

CDR3: ASSFARSSYNEQF
D: .
V: TRBV5-4

CDR3: ASSAVTAYEQY
D: .
V: TRBV7-2

CDR3: ASSGTGQNTEAF
D: TRBD1
V: TRBV18

CDR3: ASTGVTTGELF
D: .
V: TRBV9

CDR3: ASSLEGGNYGYT
D: .
V: TRBV7-2

CDR3: ATSGTGTSGRENNEQF
D: TRBD2
V: TRBV24-1

CDR3: ASSLNGGSDTQY
D: TRBD2
V: TRBV7-3

CDR3: ASSPTTGLGVGEAF
D: TRBD1
V: TRBV4-3

CDR3: ASSFPGTGQETQY
D: TRBD1
V: TRBV5-4

CDR3: ASSVGRAGGREQF
D: TRBD2
V: TRBV9

CDR3: ATSDLGAGVETQY
D: TRBD2
V: TRBV24-1

CDR3: AWTFAGGYSNQPQH
D: .
V: TRBV30

CDR3: ASSDHRVSSYNEQF
D: .
V: TRBV11-3

CDR3: ASRDRGRADTQY
D: TRBD1
V: TRBV28

CDR3: ASSDRGNEQF
D: TRBD1
V: TRBV11-3

CDR3: ASSLLAGDHEQY
D: TRBD2
V: TRBV11-2

CDR3: AWSLIGDTEAF
D: .
V: TRBV30

CDR3: ASSLPHRYNEQF
D: .
V: TRBV13

CDR3: ASTLNTEAF
D: .
V: TRBV12-3/TRBV12-4

CDR3: ASSSGGASVRGNQPQH
D: .
V: TRBV6-2/TRBV6-3

CDR3: ASSFGTSVDEQF
D: TRBD2
V: TRBV7-9

CDR3: ASSVSGSYNEQF
D: .
V: TRBV18

CDR3: ASSVINSGNTIY
D: .
V: TRBV9

CDR3: ASSLDQGGPNYGYT
D: .
V: TRBV7-9

CDR3: ASSAGTEGSNQPQH
D: TRBD1
V: TRBV7-9

CDR3: ASSYPTYANTDTQY
D: .
V: TRBV6-2/TRBV6-3

CDR3: ASSNGGTGVHTEAF
D: TRBD1
V: TRBV5-4

CDR3: ASSRTQGSPLH
D: .
V: TRBV27

CDR3: ASSFSGTVTLDQPQH
D: .
V: TRBV7-2

CDR3: ASSHSGNTEAF
D: .
V: TRBV25-1

CDR3: ASSAGGANTEAF
D: TRBD1
V: TRBV2

CDR3: ASSLVAGADYGYT
D: .
V: TRBV5-5

CDR3: ATSRGQELSSYGYT
D: .
V: TRBV15

CDR3: ASSPGGPDEQF
D: TRBD2
V: TRBV11-2